This TCR beta chain was identified during a study of CD8 T cells in Susac syndrome. V was pared by 3 bases and J by 1 base, with 11 bases of the junction left unmatched. The length of the CDR3 is 18 residues. Per the germline V gene, CDR1 is SNHLY and CDR2 is FYNNEI. RNA was extracted with the RNeasy kit, and a quantity of about 0.45 to 1 ug was reverse transcribed using random hexamers. The TCR beta CDR3 was amplified by immunoSEQ multiplex PCR across 54 Vbeta, 13 Jbeta. In TCRdb, the immunoSEQ multiplex PCR reads were re-called with MiXCR into one record per CDR3 protein. The repertoire has around 180,000 distinct CDR3 sequences, approximately 94% of them found once; the top ten carry approximately 0.09%.

The V and J genes are TRBV2 and TRBJ2-2; 7 positions match TRBD2. This receptor was identified in a human donor with multiple sclerosis. The sample taken for sequencing was CD4+ T cells from PBMCs. The CDR3 DNA reads as TGTGCCAGCAGTGAGCTGCGTGGAGAGCGGGGGAACACCGGGGAGCTGTTTTTT. This translates into CASSELRGERGNTGELFF. Full variable domain (missing parts from reference TRBV2 and TRBJ2-2): EPEVTQTPSHQVTQMGQEVILRCVPISNHLYFYWYRQILGQKVEFLVSFYNNEISEKSEIFDDQFSVERPDGSNFTLKIRSTKLEDSAMYFCASSELRGERGNTGELFFGEGSRLTVL.